This T cell receptor (beta chain) was recorded in a study of vaccination and CD4 T cells after COVID-19. At the level of the study: Each person enrolled got two BNT162b2 or mRNA-1273 vaccine doses.

Concerning this clonotype itself: Its antigen is not identified.

The germline V gene encodes CDR1 SGHNT and CDR2 YENEEA. Trimming took off 4 bases at V and 2 bases at J, with 8 bases between the two ends. The length of the CDR3 is 13 residues. Sequencing of cultured CD4+ T cell DNA used the Oncomine TCR Beta short-read assay. TCRdb reanalysed the PCR reads using MiXCR and keeps one entry per CDR3 protein. The sample contains 18,000 or so distinct CDR3 sequences, around 58% of which appear only once. Treatment of the sample: approximately 10-day PBMC culture with coronavirus spike peptide pools or control peptides (ViraFEST assay). Via ViraFEST, peptide pools expanded antigen-specific T cells before TCR sequencing. Following culture for 10 days, CD4+ T cells were isolated by negative selection.

This chain links TRBV11-3 with TRBJ2-5; no definite D call. The sequenced sample consisted of CD4+ T cells from blood, cultured in vitro. This sequence originates from a human donor who had recovered from COVID-19. The CDR3 here is CASSSQIQETQYF. The DNA for the CDR3 is TGTGCCAGCAGCTCTCAAATACAAGAGACCCAGTACTTC.